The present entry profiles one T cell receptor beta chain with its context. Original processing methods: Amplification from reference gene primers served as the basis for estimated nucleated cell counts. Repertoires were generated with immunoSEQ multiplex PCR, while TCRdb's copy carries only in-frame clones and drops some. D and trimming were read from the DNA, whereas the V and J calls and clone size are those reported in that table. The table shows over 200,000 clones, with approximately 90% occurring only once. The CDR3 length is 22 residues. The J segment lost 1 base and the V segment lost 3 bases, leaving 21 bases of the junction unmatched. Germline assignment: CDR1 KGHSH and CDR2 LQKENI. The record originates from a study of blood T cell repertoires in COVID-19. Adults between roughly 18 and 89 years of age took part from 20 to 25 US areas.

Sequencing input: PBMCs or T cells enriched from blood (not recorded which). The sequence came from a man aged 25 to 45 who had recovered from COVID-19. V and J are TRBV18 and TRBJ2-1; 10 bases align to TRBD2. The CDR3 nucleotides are TGTGCCAGCTCACCGTCTGAGGAGTGGCTAGCGGGAGAGGATTGGTCCTACAATGAGCAGTTCTTC. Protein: CASSPSEEWLAGEDWSYNEQFF.